This T cell receptor (beta chain) was recorded in a study of blood T cells in healthy people across ages. Overall study results and limits: One million T cells yielded diversity estimates that were considered underestimates. Long-lived and aged donors differed, with more naive CD4+ cells and higher diversity in the long-lived. With naive T cell percentage, TCR beta diversity showed a strong correlation.

This clonotype was seen a few times. What it binds is not known. Next came a second PCR, run for roughly 6 to 11 cycles, which used a sample-barcoded 5' primer along with a J-beta primer mix. In TCRdb, the 5' RACE reads were re-called with MiXCR into one record per CDR3 protein. The repertoire holds 1,800,000 or so distinct CDR3 sequences, with about 39% as singletons. CDR3 length: 14 amino acids. V gave up 1 base and J gave up 5 bases; unmatched junction bases: 5. Per germline, CDR1 SGHTA and CDR2 FQGNSA. The sequencing input was blood. The chain links TRBV7-2 to TRBJ2-7; 7 bases match TRBD1. This TCR was sampled from a human donor in good health. The CDR3 is CASSLVQGDNEQYF. The CDR3 DNA is TGTGCCAGCAGCTTAGTTCAGGGGGACAACGAGCAGTACTTC.